This entry features one TCR beta chain sequence. Its antigen is currently unknown. Naive CD8 cells comprised CD45RO-negative, CCR7-positively selected cells, excluding terminally differentiated effector memory CD45RA+ cells. These data belong to a study of shared clonotypes between healthy human individuals. Germline V gene lookup returns CDR1 SGHRS and CDR2 YFSETQ. This CDR3 spans 16 amino acids. V lost 5 bases to trimming and J lost 8 bases, with 22 bases between them. General study findings and limits: Relative to their counterparts shared across all four donors, non-shared clonotypes exhibited diminished generation probabilities. Across subsets, estimated richness was generally greater for naive than for memory populations.

At the deep level, the assay was run. Sorted subsets were amplified in replicate PCRs using around 200 ng DNA, 30,000 to 35,000 T cell genomes. Sequencing was performed with immunoSEQ multiplex PCR; in TCRdb, only in-frame clones are kept and a portion is missing. The data show about 2.1 million clones, with around 95% seen just once and around 1.7% held by the top ten. What was sequenced was naive CD8+ T cells from PBMCs. The chain recombines TRBV5-1 with TRBJ1-4; D gene unclear. The sequence was obtained from a man aged 18 to 29 in good health. Some clones in this sample may be carry-over from other donors' samples. CDR3 protein: CASSFFAGRSGEKLFF. The CDR3 DNA sequence: TGCGCCAGCAGTTTTTTTGCGGGCCGAAGCGGGGAAAAACTGTTTTTT.